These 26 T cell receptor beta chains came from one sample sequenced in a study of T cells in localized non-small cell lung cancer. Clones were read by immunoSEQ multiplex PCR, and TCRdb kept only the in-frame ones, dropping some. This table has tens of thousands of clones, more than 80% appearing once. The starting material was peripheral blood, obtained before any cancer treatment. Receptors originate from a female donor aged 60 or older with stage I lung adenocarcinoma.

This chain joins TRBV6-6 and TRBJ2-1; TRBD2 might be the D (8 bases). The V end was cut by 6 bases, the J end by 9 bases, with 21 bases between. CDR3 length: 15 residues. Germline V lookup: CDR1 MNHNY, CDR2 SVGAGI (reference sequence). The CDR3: CASSPGGGQRVEQFF. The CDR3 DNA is TGTGCCAGCAGCCCGGGAGGGGGCCAACGCGTTGAGCAGTTCTTC.

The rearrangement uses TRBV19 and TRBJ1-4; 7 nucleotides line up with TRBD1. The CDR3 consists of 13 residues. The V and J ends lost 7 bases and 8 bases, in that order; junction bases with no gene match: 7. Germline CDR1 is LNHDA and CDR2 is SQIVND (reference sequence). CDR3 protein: CASTTGRGEKLFF. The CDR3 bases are TGTGCCAGTACGACAGGGAGGGGCGAAAAACTGTTTTTT.

CDR3 coding DNA: TGTGCCAGCCGAACCTCAGGGATCGACTGGGGAAACACCATATATTTT. Protein sequence: CASRTSGIDWGNTIYF. The V call is TRBV6-6, the J call TRBJ1-3; TRBD1 might be the D (5 bases). V was cut by 8 bases and J by 4 bases, with 21 bases left in between. The CDR3 spans 16 residues. Germline lookup yields CDR1 MNHNY and CDR2 SVGAGI (reference sequence).

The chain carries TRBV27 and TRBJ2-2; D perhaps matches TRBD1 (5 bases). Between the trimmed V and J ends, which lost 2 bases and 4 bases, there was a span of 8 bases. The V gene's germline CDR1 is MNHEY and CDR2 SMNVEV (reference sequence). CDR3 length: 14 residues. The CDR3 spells CASSLGAATGELFF. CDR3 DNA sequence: TGTGCCAGCAGTTTAGGGGCAGCCACCGGGGAGCTGTTTTTT.

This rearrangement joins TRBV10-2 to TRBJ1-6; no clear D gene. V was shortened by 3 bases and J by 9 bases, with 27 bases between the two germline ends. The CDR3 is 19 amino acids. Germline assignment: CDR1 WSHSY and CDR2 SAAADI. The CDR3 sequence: CASSDPGDFHTNPSSPLHF. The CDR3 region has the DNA TGCGCCAGCAGTGACCCGGGAGACTTTCACACAAATCCTTCTTCACCCCTCCACTTT.

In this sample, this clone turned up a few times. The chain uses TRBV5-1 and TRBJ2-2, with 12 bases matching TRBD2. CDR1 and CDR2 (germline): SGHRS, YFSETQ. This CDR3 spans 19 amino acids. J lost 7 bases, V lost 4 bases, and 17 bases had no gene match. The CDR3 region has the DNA TGCGCCAGCAGCCTTCGGACTAGCGGGGCCCACATCGGGGGCGGGGAGCTGTTTTTT. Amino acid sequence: CASSLRTSGAHIGGGELFF.

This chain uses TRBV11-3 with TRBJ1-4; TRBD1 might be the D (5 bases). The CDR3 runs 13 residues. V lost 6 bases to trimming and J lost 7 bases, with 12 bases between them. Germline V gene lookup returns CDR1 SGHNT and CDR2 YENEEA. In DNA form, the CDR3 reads TGTGCCAGCAGGGTGAGGGGCTCTGAAAAACTGTTTTTT. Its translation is CASRVRGSEKLFF.

The CDR3 DNA follows: TGCAGCGTTGTAACTCTCTCCTACAATGAGCAGTTCTTC. The encoded protein is CSVVTLSYNEQFF. This sequence joins TRBV29-1 and TRBJ2-1; no clear D. Germline CDR1 and CDR2: SQVTM and ANQGSEA. Trimming removed 4 bases from V and 0 bases from J, with 7 bases in between. The CDR3 runs 13 residues.

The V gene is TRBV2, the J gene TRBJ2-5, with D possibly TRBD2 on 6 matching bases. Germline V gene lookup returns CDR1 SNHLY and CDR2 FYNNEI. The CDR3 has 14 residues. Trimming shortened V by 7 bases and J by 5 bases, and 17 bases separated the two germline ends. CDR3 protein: CASMRDRSLETQYF. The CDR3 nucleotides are TGTGCCAGCATGCGGGACCGGTCGTTGGAGACCCAGTACTTC.

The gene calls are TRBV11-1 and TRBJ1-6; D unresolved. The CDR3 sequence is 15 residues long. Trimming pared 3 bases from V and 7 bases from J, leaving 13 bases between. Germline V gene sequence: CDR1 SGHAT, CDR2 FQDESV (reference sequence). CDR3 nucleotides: TGTGCCAGCAGCTTTAACGGGGAGGTGAATTCACCCCTCCACTTT. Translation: CASSFNGEVNSPLHF.

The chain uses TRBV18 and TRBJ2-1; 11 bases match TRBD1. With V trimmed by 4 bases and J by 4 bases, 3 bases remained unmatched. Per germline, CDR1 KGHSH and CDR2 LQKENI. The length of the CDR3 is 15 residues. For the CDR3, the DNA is TGTGCCAGCTCACGGGGACAGGGGGTATACAATGAGCAGTTCTTC. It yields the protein CASSRGQGVYNEQFF.

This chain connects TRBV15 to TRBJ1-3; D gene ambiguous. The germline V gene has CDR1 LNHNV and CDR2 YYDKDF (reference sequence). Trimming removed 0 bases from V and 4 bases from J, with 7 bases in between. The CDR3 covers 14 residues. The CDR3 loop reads CATSRDRLGNTIYF. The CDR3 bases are TGTGCCACCAGCAGAGATCGCTTGGGAAACACCATATATTTT.

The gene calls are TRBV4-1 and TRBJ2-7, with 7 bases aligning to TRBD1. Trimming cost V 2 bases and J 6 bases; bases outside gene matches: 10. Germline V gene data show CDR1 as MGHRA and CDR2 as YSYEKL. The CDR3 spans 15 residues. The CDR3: CASSQLPAGGSEQYF. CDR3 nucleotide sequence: TGCGCCAGCAGCCAACTCCCGGCAGGGGGAAGCGAGCAGTACTTC.

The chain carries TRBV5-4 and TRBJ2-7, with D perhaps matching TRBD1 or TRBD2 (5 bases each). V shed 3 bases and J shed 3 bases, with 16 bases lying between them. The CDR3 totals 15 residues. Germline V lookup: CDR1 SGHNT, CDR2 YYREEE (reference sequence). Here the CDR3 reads CASSSGTRARYEQYF. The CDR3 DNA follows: TGTGCCAGCAGCTCCGGGACCAGGGCCCGCTACGAGCAGTACTTC.

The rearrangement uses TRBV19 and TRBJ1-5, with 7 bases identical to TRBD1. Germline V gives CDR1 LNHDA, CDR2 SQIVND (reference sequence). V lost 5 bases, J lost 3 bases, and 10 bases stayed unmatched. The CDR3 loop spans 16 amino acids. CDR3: CASSFDRVRTNQPQHF. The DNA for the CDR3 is TGTGCCAGTAGTTTTGACAGGGTTAGAACCAATCAGCCCCAGCATTTT. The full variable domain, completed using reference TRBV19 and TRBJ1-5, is DGGITQSPKYLFRKEGQNVTLSCEQNLNHDAMYWYRQDPGQGLRLIYYSQIVNDFQKGDIAEGYSVSREKKESFPLTVTSAQKNPTAFYLCASSFDRVRTNQPQHFGDGTRLSIL.

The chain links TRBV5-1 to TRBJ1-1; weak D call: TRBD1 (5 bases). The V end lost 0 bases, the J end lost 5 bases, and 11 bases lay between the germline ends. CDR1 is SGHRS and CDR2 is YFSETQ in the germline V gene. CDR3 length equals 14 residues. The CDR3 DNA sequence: TGCGCCAGCAGCTTGGCTGGGGCTTGGACTGAAGCTTTCTTT. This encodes CASSLAGAWTEAFF.

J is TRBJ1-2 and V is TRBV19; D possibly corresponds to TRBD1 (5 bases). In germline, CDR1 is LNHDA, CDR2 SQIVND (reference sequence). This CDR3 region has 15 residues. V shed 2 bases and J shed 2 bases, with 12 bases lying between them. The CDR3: CASSIMASGNYGYTF. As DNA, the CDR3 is TGTGCCAGTAGTATAATGGCCTCAGGGAACTATGGCTACACCTTC. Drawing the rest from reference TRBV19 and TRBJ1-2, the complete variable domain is DGGITQSPKYLFRKEGQNVTLSCEQNLNHDAMYWYRQDPGQGLRLIYYSQIVNDFQKGDIAEGYSVSREKKESFPLTVTSAQKNPTAFYLCASSIMASGNYGYTFGSGTRLTVV.

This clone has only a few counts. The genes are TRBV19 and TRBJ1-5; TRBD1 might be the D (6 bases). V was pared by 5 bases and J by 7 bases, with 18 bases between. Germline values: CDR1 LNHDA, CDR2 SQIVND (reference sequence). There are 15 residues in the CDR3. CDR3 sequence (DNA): TGTGCCAGTAGTGTCGGACAGTCCCGGGGACAGCCCCAGCATTTT. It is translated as CASSVGQSRGQPQHF.

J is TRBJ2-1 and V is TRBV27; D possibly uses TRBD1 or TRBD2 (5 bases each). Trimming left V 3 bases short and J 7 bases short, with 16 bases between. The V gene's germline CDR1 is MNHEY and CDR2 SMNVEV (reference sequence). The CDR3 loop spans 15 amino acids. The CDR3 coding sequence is TGTGCCAGCAGTTTGATGGCTATGGGGGTGAATGAGCAGTTCTTC. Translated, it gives CASSLMAMGVNEQFF.

In nucleotides, the CDR3 is TGTGCCAGCAGCTTAGTTTTTACTAGCGGGAACACCGGGGAGCTGTTTTTT. Its protein product is CASSLVFTSGNTGELFF. The chain carries TRBV11-2 and TRBJ2-2; 8 bases fit TRBD2. The CDR3 covers 17 residues. V lost 1 base, J lost 1 base, and 5 bases stayed unmatched. Germline CDR1 and CDR2: SGHAT and FQNNGV.

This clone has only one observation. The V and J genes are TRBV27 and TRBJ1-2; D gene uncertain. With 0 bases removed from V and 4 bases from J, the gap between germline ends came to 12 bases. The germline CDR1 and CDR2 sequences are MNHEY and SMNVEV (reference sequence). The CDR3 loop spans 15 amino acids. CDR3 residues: CASSLSGSAPYGYTF. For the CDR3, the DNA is TGTGCCAGCAGTTTATCGGGGTCAGCGCCCTATGGCTACACCTTC.

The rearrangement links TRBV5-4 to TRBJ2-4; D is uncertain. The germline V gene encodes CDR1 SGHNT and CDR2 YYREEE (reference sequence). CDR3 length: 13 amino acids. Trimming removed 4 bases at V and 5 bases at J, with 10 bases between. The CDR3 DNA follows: TGTGCCAGCAGCCCAGGCCGAGAAAACATTCAGTACTTC. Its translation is CASSPGRENIQYF.

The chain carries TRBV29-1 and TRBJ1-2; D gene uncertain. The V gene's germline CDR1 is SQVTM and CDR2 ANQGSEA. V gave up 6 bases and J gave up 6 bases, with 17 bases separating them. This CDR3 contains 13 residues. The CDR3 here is CSVLRFLTDGYTF. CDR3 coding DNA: TGCAGCGTCCTCAGATTCCTAACCGATGGCTACACCTTC.

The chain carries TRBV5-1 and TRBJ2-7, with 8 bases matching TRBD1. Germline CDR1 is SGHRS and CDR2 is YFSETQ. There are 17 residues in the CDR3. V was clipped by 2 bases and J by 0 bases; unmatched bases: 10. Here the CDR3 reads CASSFKVRGPSSYEQYF. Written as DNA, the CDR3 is TGCGCCAGCAGCTTTAAGGTCAGGGGGCCTTCCTCCTACGAGCAGTACTTC.

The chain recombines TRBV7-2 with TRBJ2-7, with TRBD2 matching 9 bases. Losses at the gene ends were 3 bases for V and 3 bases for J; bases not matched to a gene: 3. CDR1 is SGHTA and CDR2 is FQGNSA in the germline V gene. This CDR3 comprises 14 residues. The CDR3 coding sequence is TGTGCCAGCAGCTTTCAGCGGGGGGTCTACGAGCAGTACTTC. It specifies CASSFQRGVYEQYF.

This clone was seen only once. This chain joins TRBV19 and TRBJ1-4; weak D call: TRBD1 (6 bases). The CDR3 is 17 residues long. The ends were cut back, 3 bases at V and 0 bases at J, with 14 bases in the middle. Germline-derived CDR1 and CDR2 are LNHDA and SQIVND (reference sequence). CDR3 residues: CASSIPGQPTTNEKLFF. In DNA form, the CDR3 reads TGTGCCAGTAGTATCCCCGGACAGCCCACAACTAATGAAAAACTGTTTTTT.